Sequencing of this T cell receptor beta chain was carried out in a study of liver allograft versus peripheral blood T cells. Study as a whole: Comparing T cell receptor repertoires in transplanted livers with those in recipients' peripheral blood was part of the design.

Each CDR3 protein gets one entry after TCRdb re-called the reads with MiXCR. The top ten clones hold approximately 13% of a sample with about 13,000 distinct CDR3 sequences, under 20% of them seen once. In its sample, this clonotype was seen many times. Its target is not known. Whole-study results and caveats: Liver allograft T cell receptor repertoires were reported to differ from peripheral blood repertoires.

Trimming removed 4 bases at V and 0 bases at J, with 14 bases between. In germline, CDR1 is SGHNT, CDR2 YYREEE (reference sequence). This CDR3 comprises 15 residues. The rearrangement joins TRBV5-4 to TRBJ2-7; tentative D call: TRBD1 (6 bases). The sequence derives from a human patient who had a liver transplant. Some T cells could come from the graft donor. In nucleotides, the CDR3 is TGTGCCAGCAGCCCCGGGACACTAAGCTCCTACGAGCAGTACTTC. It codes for CASSPGTLSSYEQYF.